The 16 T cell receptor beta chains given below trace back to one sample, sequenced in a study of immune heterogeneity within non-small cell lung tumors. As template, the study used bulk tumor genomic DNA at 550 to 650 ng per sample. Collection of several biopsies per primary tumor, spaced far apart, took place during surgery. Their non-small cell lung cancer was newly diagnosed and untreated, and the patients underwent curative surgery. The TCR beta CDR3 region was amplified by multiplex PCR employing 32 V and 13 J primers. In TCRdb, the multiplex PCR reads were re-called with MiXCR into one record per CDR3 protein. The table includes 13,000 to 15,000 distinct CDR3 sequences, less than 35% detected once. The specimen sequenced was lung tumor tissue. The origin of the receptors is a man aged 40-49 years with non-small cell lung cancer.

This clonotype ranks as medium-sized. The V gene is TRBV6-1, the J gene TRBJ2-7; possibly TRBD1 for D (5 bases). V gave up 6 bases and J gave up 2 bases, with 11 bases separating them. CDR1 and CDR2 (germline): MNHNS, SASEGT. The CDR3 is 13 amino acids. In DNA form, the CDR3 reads TGTGCCAGCAGAGTAGGGGCTACCTACGAGCAGTACTTC. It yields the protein CASRVGATYEQYF.

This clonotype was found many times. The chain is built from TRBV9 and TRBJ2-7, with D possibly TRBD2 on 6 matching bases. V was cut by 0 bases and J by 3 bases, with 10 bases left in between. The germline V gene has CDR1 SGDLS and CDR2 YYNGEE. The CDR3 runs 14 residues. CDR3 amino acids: CASSVGSSVYEQYF. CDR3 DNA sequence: TGTGCCAGCAGCGTAGGTTCTAGCGTCTACGAGCAGTACTTC.

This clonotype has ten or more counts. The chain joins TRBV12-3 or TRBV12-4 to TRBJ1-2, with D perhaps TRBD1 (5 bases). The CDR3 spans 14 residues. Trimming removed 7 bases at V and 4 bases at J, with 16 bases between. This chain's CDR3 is CASTRNSGGYGYTF. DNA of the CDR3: TGTGCCAGCACCCGTAATTCGGGGGGCTATGGCTACACCTTC.

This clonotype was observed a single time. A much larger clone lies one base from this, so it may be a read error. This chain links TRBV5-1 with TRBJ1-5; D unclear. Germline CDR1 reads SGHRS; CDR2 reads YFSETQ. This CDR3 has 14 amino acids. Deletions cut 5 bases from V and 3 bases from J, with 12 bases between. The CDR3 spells CASSPLGVNQPQHF. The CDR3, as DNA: TGCGCCAGCAGTCCCCTTGGCGTCAATCAGCCCCAGCATTTT. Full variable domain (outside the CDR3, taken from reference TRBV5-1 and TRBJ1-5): KAGVTQTPRYLIKTRGQQVTLSCSPISGHRSVSWYQQTPGQGLQFLFEYFSETQRNKGNFPGRFSGRQFSNSRSEMNVSTLELGDSALYLCASSPLGVNQPQHFGDGTRLSIL.

The CDR3 region has the DNA TGTGCCAGCAGCTTGGTGACTAGTCAAGAGACCCAGTACTTC. Its translation is CASSLVTSQETQYF. The chain recombines TRBV5-6 with TRBJ2-5; tentatively, D is TRBD2 (6 bases). This CDR3 is 14 amino acids long. V was trimmed by 0 bases and J by 2 bases, leaving 8 bases between them. Per the germline V gene, CDR1 is SGHDT and CDR2 is YYEEEE.

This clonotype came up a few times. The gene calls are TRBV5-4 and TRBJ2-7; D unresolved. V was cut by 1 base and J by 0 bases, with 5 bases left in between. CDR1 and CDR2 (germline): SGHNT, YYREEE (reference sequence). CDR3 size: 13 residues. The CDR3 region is CASSLWSSYEQYF. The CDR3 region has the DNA TGTGCCAGCAGCTTGTGGTCCTCCTACGAGCAGTACTTC.

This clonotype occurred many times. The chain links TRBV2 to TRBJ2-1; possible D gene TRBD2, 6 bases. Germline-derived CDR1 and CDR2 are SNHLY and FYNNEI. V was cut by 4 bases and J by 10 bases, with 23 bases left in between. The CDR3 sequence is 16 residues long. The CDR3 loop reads CASSATGGATSSEQFF. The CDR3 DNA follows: TGTGCCAGCAGTGCTACTGGCGGGGCTACAAGTTCCGAGCAGTTCTTC.

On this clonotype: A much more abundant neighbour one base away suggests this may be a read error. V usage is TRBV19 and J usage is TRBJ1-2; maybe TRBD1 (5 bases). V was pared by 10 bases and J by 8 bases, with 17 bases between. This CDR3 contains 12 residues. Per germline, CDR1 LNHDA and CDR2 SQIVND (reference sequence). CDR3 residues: CAIRKGDRGYTF. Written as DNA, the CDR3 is TGTGCCATTAGAAAAGGGGATAGAGGCTACACCTTC.

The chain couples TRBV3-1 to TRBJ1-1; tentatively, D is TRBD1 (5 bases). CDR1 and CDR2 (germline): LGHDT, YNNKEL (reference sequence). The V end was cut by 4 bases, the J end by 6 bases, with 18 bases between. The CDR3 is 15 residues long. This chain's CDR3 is CASSLGGTKGAEAFF. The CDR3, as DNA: TGTGCCAGCAGCCTCGGGGGGACGAAAGGCGCTGAAGCTTTCTTT.

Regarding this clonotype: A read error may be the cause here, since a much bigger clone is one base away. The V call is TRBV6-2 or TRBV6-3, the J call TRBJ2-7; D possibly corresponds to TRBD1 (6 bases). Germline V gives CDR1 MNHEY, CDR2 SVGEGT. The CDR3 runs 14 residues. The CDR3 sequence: CASSQGPQFYEHYF. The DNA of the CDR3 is TGTGCCAGCAGTCAGGGGCCTCAGTTCTACGAGCATTACTTC.

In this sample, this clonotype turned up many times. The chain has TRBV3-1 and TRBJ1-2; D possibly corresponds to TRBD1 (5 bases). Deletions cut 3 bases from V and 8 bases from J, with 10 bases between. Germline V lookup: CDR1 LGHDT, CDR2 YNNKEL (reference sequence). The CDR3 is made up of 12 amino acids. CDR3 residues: CASSHGTAGYTF. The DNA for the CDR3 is TGTGCCAGCAGCCATGGGACTGCAGGCTACACCTTC.

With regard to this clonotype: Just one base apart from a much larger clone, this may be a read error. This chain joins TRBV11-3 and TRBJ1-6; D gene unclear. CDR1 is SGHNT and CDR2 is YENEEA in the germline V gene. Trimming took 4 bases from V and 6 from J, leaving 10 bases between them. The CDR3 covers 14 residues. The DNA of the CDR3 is TGTGCCAGCAGCTCCGGTGTAGCTAATTCACCCCTCCACTTT. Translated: CASSSGVANSPLHF.

CDR3 in DNA: TGTGCCAGCAGCTTGGTCAAGGGGAGTTTTGATCAGCCCCAGCATTTT. Translating it yields CASSLVKGSFDQPQHF. J is TRBJ1-5 and V is TRBV5-5, with D maybe TRBD1 (5 bases). This CDR3 region has 16 residues. Trimming left V 0 bases short and J 5 bases short, with 15 bases between. Per germline, CDR1 SGHKS and CDR2 YYEKEE (reference sequence).

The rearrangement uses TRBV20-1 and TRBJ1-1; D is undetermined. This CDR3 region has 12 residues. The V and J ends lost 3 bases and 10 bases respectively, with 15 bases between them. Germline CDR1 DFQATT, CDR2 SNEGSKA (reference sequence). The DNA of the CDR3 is TGCAGTGCTAGCGGACCCCCTCGCGGAGCTTTCTTT. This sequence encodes CSASGPPRGAFF.

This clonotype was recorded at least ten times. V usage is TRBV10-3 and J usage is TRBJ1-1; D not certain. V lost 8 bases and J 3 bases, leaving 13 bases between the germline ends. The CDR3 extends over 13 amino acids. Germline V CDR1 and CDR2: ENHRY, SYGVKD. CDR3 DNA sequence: TGTGCCATCCAGGAGGTGGAACACACTGAAGCTTTCTTT. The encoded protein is CAIQEVEHTEAFF.

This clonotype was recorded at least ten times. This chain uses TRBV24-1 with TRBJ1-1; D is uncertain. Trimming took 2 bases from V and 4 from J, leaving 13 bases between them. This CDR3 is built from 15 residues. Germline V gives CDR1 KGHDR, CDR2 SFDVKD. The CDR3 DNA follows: TGTGCCACCAGTGATTCCCGTCAAGGGAGCACTGAAGCTTTCTTT. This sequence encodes CATSDSRQGSTEAFF.